This T cell receptor (beta chain) comes out of a study of cytomegalovirus exposure and HLA in healthy donors. The study, taken as a whole, reports: A later examination showed that TCR association rates differed by HLA locus, with DRB1 most and HLA-C fewest. Roughly even sequencing depth across donors was the assumption behind the presence/absence analyses.

Each of the donors was a healthy bone marrow donor. Concerning this clone: Its antigen is still unknown.

Germline V lookup: CDR1 SGHRS, CDR2 YFSETQ. The CDR3 runs to 15 residues. With 7 bases removed from V and 6 bases from J, the gap between germline ends came to 20 bases. Amplification used 60 Vbeta primers and 13 Jbeta primers. Repertoires were generated with immunoSEQ multiplex PCR, while TCRdb's copy carries only in-frame clones and drops some. The sample table sets out roughly 43,000 clones. The clonotype originates from a woman between 35 and 50 years old in good health and CMV-seronegative. The source material was PBMCs. J is TRBJ2-1 and V is TRBV5-1; possibly TRBD2 for D (7 bases). CDR3 sequence reads: CASALGGPALNEQFF. DNA of the CDR3: TGCGCCAGCGCCCTCGGGGGGCCGGCCCTCAATGAGCAGTTCTTC.